This T cell receptor (beta chain) was retrieved from a study of cytomegalovirus exposure and HLA in healthy donors. This PCR relied on a set of 60 Vbeta primers and 13 Jbeta primers. Sequencing used immunoSEQ multiplex PCR; TCRdb keeps in-frame clones, though not all of them. This table holds around 170,000 clones, roughly 80% found once. Germline V CDR1 and CDR2: GTSNPN, SVGIG (reference sequence). Unmatched junction bases numbered 14, after V lost 4 bases and J lost 6 bases. This CDR3 spans 16 amino acids. J is TRBJ1-4 and V is TRBV30; 7 nucleotides line up with TRBD1. The TCR originated in a man between 45 and 60 years old in good health and CMV-seronegative. The sample consisted of PBMCs. CDR3 sequence: CAWTPGQSPHYEKLFF. The CDR3 region has the DNA TGTGCCTGGACTCCGGGACAGTCGCCCCACTATGAAAAACTGTTTTTT.